This T cell receptor beta chain was found in a study of type 1 regulatory T cells. Study as a whole: This in vitro CD4 product, T-allo10, is enriched for Tr1 cells and alloantigen-specific.

V lost 0 bases to trimming and J lost 2 bases, with 8 bases between them. Germline assignment: CDR1 GTSNPN and CDR2 SVGIG (reference sequence). This CDR3 contains 14 residues. The graft donor-derived T-allo10 cells reportedly recognize host alloantigens, are anergic, and suppress alloantigen-specifically. TCRdb passed the reads through MiXCR, listing each CDR3 protein once. Seen here are 60,000 to 80,000 distinct CDR3 sequences, about 69% observed once, and the top ten hold around 7.6%. This clonotype was found a few times. The antigen is unknown. This sequence was found in a human donor in good health. V is TRBV30 and J is TRBJ2-1; D remains unclear. Sequencing was done on a sample of cultured T cells, either the whole culture or a sorted T cell fraction (not recorded which). Subset specified: Tr1-enriched cell product generated in vitro against host alloantigens. The CDR3 reads CAWSVGATYNEQFF. The DNA for the CDR3 is TGTGCCTGGAGTGTCGGTGCGACCTACAATGAGCAGTTCTTC. The variable domain in full, with the rest retrieved from reference TRBV30 and TRBJ2-1, is SQTIHQWPATLVQPVGSPLSLECTVEGTSNPNLYWYRQAAGRGLQLLFYSVGIGQISSEVPQNLSASRPQDRQFILSSKKLLLSDSGFYLCAWSVGATYNEQFFGPGTRLTVL.